A single sample gave rise to the 20 T cell receptor beta chains below, sequenced in a study of cytomegalovirus exposure and HLA in healthy donors. The protocol was immunoSEQ multiplex PCR, while the TCRdb copy is restricted to in-frame clones and leaves out a portion. The sample has 110,000 to 150,000 clones; 85% to 95% are singletons. The source material was PBMCs. The source is a man between 18 and 35 years old in good health and CMV-seropositive.

The CDR3 is CSAQFAAGYTF. Here the CDR3 DNA reads TGCAGCGCCCAGTTCGCGGCCGGCTACACCTTC. J is TRBJ1-2 and V is TRBV29-1; D unresolved. V lost 7 bases to trimming and J lost 8 bases, with 14 bases between them. CDR1 and CDR2 from the germline V gene are SQVTM and ANQGSEA. The CDR3 totals 11 residues.

The genes are TRBV2 and TRBJ2-5; TRBD2 aligns across 12 bases. In germline, CDR1 is SNHLY, CDR2 FYNNEI. CDR3 length: 17 residues. Trimming cost V 7 bases and J 2 bases; bases outside gene matches: 11. The DNA of the CDR3 is TGTGCCAGCAAATCCGACTCCGGGACTAGCGGGCAAGAGACCCAGTACTTC. As protein: CASKSDSGTSGQETQYF.

V gene TRBV19 combines with J gene TRBJ2-5; possibly TRBD1 for D (5 bases). The germline gives CDR1 LNHDA, CDR2 SQIVND (reference sequence). CDR3 size: 15 residues. The V end lost 3 bases, the J end lost 5 bases, and 16 bases lay between the germline ends. The chain's CDR3 is CASSMWPREGETQYF. CDR3 nucleotide sequence: TGTGCCAGTAGTATGTGGCCCAGGGAAGGGGAGACCCAGTACTTC.

The chain is built from TRBV4-1 and TRBJ1-4; the match to TRBD1 covers 7 bases. J was trimmed by 7 bases and V by 1 base; bases with no gene match: 9. The CDR3 spans 16 residues. Germline CDR1 MGHRA, CDR2 YSYEKL. The CDR3 region is CASSQATGRKGEKLFF. In nucleotides, the CDR3 is TGCGCCAGCAGCCAAGCGACAGGGAGAAAAGGTGAAAAACTGTTTTTT.

The chain carries TRBV2 and TRBJ1-1; 7 bases line up with TRBD1. Germline-derived CDR1 and CDR2 are SNHLY and FYNNEI. J was trimmed by 1 base and V by 8 bases; bases with no gene match: 7. The CDR3 is 14 amino acids. CDR3 in amino acids: CASVGTEENTEAFF. The CDR3 nucleotides read TGTGCCAGCGTCGGGACAGAGGAGAACACTGAAGCTTTCTTT.

The chain recombines TRBV27 with TRBJ2-1, with a weak D call TRBD2 (5 bases). Germline V gene data show CDR1 as MNHEY and CDR2 as SMNVEV (reference sequence). V was pared by 3 bases and J by 3 bases, with 9 bases between. The CDR3 runs 14 residues. As DNA, the CDR3 is TGTGCCAGCAGTTTGGGCGGGTACTACAATGAGCAGTTCTTC. It encodes CASSLGGYYNEQFF.

J is TRBJ2-7 and V is TRBV6-6; a weak D match, TRBD1 (6 bases). Germline loops: CDR1 MNHNY, CDR2 SVGAGI (reference sequence). V was clipped by 4 bases and J by 1 base, with 17 bases between them. This CDR3 contains 16 residues. The CDR3 nucleotides are TGTGCCAGCAGTTCCCCACTCGACAGGCTATCCTACGAGCAGTACTTC. As protein: CASSSPLDRLSYEQYF.

The genes are TRBV15 and TRBJ1-1, with D unresolved. Germline-derived CDR1 and CDR2 are LNHNV and YYDKDF (reference sequence). This CDR3 region has 15 residues. V was pared by 2 bases and J by 4 bases, with 14 bases between. CDR3 coding DNA: TGTGCCACCAGCAGACTACGCGGGTACAGCACTGAAGCTTTCTTT. Protein: CATSRLRGYSTEAFF.

The gene calls are TRBV28 and TRBJ1-2, with 11 positions matching TRBD1. The CDR3 loop spans 14 amino acids. J gave up 8 bases and V 5 bases, and 7 bases lay outside the gene matches. Looked up from germline, CDR1 is MDHEN and CDR2 is SYDVKM. In DNA, the CDR3 is TGTGCCAGCAGTCGGACAGGGGGCACGGGCGGCTACACCTTC. It codes for CASSRTGGTGGYTF.

In this sample, this clone turned up once. The chain has TRBV7-2 and TRBJ2-7; TRBD1 agrees at 8 bases. This CDR3 is 16 amino acids long. Germline V CDR1 and CDR2: SGHTA, FQGNSA. Losses at the gene ends were 1 base for V and 2 bases for J; bases not matched to a gene: 7. The CDR3: CASSLGSGGPPYEQYF. Here the CDR3 DNA reads TGTGCCAGCAGCTTAGGGTCAGGGGGCCCTCCCTACGAGCAGTACTTC. The entire variable domain, with the rest obtained from reference TRBV7-2 and TRBJ2-7, is as follows: GAGVSQSPSNKVTEKGKDVELRCDPISGHTALYWYRQSLGQGLEFLIYFQGNSAPDKSGLPSDRFSAERTGGSVSTLTIQRTQQEDSAVYLCASSLGSGGPPYEQYFGPGTRLTVT.

V usage is TRBV11-3 and J usage is TRBJ1-1; TRBD1 matches 7 bases. CDR1 and CDR2 from the germline V gene are SGHNT and YENEEA. V was pared by 3 bases and J by 3 bases, with 4 bases of the junction left unmatched. The CDR3 consists of 14 residues. CDR3 nucleotides: TGTGCCAGCAGCTTGGGGCAGGGGGACACTGAAGCTTTCTTT. As protein: CASSLGQGDTEAFF.

This chain connects TRBV7-9 to TRBJ2-3, with a tentative D call TRBD1 (5 bases). Germline values: CDR1 SEHNR, CDR2 FQNEAQ (reference sequence). V was pared by 3 bases and J by 0 bases, with 19 bases between. This CDR3 spans 18 amino acids. The DNA for the CDR3 is TGTGCCAGCAGCTTTTCTTTAGGGGTGCAAACTAGCACAGATACGCAGTATTTT. Residues: CASSFSLGVQTSTDTQYF.

The chain joins TRBV5-1 to TRBJ2-7; D gene unclear. Germline V gene sequence: CDR1 SGHRS, CDR2 YFSETQ. Trimming left V 3 bases short and J 2 bases short, with 9 bases between. CDR3 length: 13 amino acids. The CDR3 here is CASSSTATYEQYF. For the CDR3, the DNA is TGCGCCAGCAGCTCTACTGCAACCTACGAGCAGTACTTC. Combining the CDR3 with reference TRBV5-1 and TRBJ2-7 gives the whole variable domain KAGVTQTPRYLIKTRGQQVTLSCSPISGHRSVSWYQQTPGQGLQFLFEYFSETQRNKGNFPGRFSGRQFSNSRSEMNVSTLELGDSALYLCASSSTATYEQYFGPGTRLTVT.

V usage is TRBV7-9 and J usage is TRBJ1-6; TRBD1 might be the D (6 bases). The germline CDR1 and CDR2 sequences are SEHNR and FQNEAQ (reference sequence). The CDR3 has 14 amino acids. V lost 8 bases, J lost 9 bases, and 17 bases lay in between. CDR3 sequence: CASAKTGFGSPLHF. DNA of the CDR3: TGTGCCAGCGCAAAGACAGGCTTCGGTTCACCCCTCCACTTT.

This rearrangement joins TRBV6-5 to TRBJ2-7; D gene unclear. The CDR3 covers 15 residues. Germline-derived CDR1 and CDR2 are MNHEY and SVGAGI. With 2 bases removed from V and 1 base from J, the gap between germline ends came to 12 bases. The CDR3: CASSYGPSQSYEQYF. The CDR3 coding sequence is TGTGCCAGCAGTTACGGGCCGTCCCAATCCTACGAGCAGTACTTC.

The chain couples TRBV11-2 to TRBJ1-2; no firm D call. The CDR3 has 16 residues. Trimming shortened V by 4 bases and J by 3 bases, and 18 bases separated the two germline ends. Germline V gene data show CDR1 as SGHAT and CDR2 as FQNNGV. The CDR3 protein is CASSSLRAGSHYGYTF. CDR3 in DNA: TGTGCCAGCAGCTCTTTACGGGCGGGGTCCCACTATGGCTACACCTTC.

The chain carries TRBV19 and TRBJ1-2; TRBD1 might be the D (6 bases). The CDR3 contains 15 residues. Germline assignment: CDR1 LNHDA and CDR2 SQIVND (reference sequence). Trimming took off 5 bases at V and 3 bases at J, with 16 bases between the two ends. CDR3 amino acids: CASSPRAGAYYGYTF. The DNA for the CDR3 is TGTGCCAGTAGTCCTCGAGCAGGGGCCTACTATGGCTACACCTTC. Full variable domain (remainder filled in from reference TRBV19 and TRBJ1-2): DGGITQSPKYLFRKEGQNVTLSCEQNLNHDAMYWYRQDPGQGLRLIYYSQIVNDFQKGDIAEGYSVSREKKESFPLTVTSAQKNPTAFYLCASSPRAGAYYGYTFGSGTRLTVV.

The CDR3 nucleotides are TGTGCCAGCAGCTCCGGAGGGACAGGGAACACCGGGGAGCTGTTTTTT. Translation: CASSSGGTGNTGELFF. V is TRBV5-4 and J is TRBJ2-2, with 8 positions matching TRBD1. This CDR3 spans 16 amino acids. Trimming cost V 3 bases and J 1 base; bases outside gene matches: 5. In germline, CDR1 is SGHNT, CDR2 YYREEE (reference sequence).

The CDR3 loop is CASSPPSEARGTQYF. The CDR3, as DNA: TGTGCCAGCTCACCACCTTCTGAGGCTCGCGGGACCCAGTACTTC. The chain joins TRBV18 to TRBJ2-5; D is unresolved. CDR3 size: 15 residues. Trimming shortened V by 0 bases and J by 7 bases, and 15 bases separated the two germline ends. Germline CDR1 is KGHSH and CDR2 is LQKENI.

The V call is TRBV4-2, the J call TRBJ2-1; a possible D gene is TRBD2 (6 bases). Trimming removed 0 bases from V and 5 bases from J, with 14 bases in between. The CDR3 extends over 16 amino acids. Germline V gene sequence: CDR1 LGHNA, CDR2 YNFKEQ. This CDR3 is CASSQEWVAAHNEQFF. CDR3 DNA: TGTGCCAGCAGCCAAGAATGGGTAGCGGCGCACAATGAGCAGTTCTTC.